This TCR beta chain comes out of a study of T cells after somatic rescue of genetic block. Assay: immunoSEQ multiplex PCR; the TCRdb copy retains only in-frame clones and omits some. Of around 67,000 clones listed, roughly 93% are singletons. Trimming removed 4 bases from V and 4 bases from J, with 14 bases in between. The CDR3 totals 15 residues. Germline CDR1 SGHAT, CDR2 FQNNGV. The TCR was taken from a man aged 30 to 39. The specimen was peripheral blood mononuclear cells (PBMCs). This chain links TRBV11-2 with TRBJ1-3; no reliable D call. The CDR3 loop reads CASSSLAGPGNTIYF. In DNA form, the CDR3 reads TGTGCCAGCAGCTCCCTGGCCGGGCCCGGAAACACCATATATTTT.